This T cell receptor beta chain was recovered during a study of cytomegalovirus exposure and HLA in healthy donors. 60 Vbeta and 13 Jbeta primers were used in PCR. The assay was immunoSEQ multiplex PCR, and TCRdb's table has in-frame clones only and misses some. The sample yields about 170,000 clones, about four fifths seen once. This clone was detected a few times. The V and J ends lost 2 bases and 6 bases, in that order; junction bases with no gene match: 27. CDR3 length equals 21 residues. Germline values: CDR1 MNHEY, CDR2 SMNVEV (reference sequence). The sequenced sample consisted of PBMCs. The chain combines TRBV27 with TRBJ1-2; 7 nucleotides align to TRBD1. This TCR was recovered from a woman younger than 35 in good health and CMV-seronegative. The CDR3 coding sequence is TGTGCCAGCAGTTTAGCGTTTCGCAGGGGGATGAGGGCAACTATAACGGATGGCTACACCTTC. Its translation: CASSLAFRRGMRATITDGYTF.